This record covers a single T cell receptor (beta chain). The CDR3 runs to 16 residues. The junction had 3 bases not matched to a gene; V was cut back by 1 base and J by 2 bases. Germline values: CDR1 LNHNV, CDR2 YYDKDF (reference sequence). Seattle patient enrollment occurred during active infection, with longitudinal follow-up thereafter. The sample is drawn from a study of blood T cell repertoires in COVID-19. At the level of the study: The samples span acute and convalescent COVID-19 from the United States, Italy and Spain. T cells, B-cell-depleted T cells, or PBMCs provided the cDNA or gDNA that served as material.

In the original workflow: Amplification of reference gene primers was used by the study to estimate nucleated cell counts. Assay used: immunoSEQ multiplex PCR; TCRdb lists only in-frame clones, some missing. Clonal size and the V and J genes are those of that table, whereas D and trimming came from the DNA. The sample yields 75,000 to 90,000 clones, roughly 78% seen once. The chain couples TRBV15 to TRBJ1-1; TRBD1 matches 11 bases. The sequenced sample was peripheral blood. This clonotype was sampled from a man in his sixties with COVID-19, enrolled during active disease. This CDR3 is CATSRGGTGGNTEAFF. The CDR3 region has the DNA TGTGCCACCAGCAGAGGTGGGACAGGGGGAAACACTGAAGCTTTCTTT.